Presented here are 21 T cell receptor beta chains from one specimen sequenced in a study of CD8 T cells in Susac syndrome. The RNA input was about 0.5 to 1 ug, and it was reverse transcribed with random hexamers. TCRdb passed the immunoSEQ multiplex PCR reads through MiXCR, listing each CDR3 protein once. The sample consists of 140,000 to 150,000 distinct CDR3 sequences, approximately 95% of them appearing once. The sequencing input was CD4+ T cells from PBMCs. The source of these receptors is a human donor with multiple sclerosis.

The rearrangement joins TRBV28 to TRBJ1-5; no firm D call. V was cut by 7 bases and J by 4 bases, with 20 bases left in between. Germline lookup yields CDR1 MDHEN and CDR2 SYDVKM. CDR3 length: 16 residues. In DNA form, the CDR3 reads TGTGCCAGCACCCCAACTCAGCTCGCGGTGAATCAGCCCCAGCATTTT. Translating gives CASTPTQLAVNQPQHF.

The CDR3, as DNA: TGTGCCACTGAGGGGGGAGAGGGCTACGAGCAGTACTTC. Residues: CATEGGEGYEQYF. The chain uses TRBV28 and TRBJ2-7; either TRBD1 or TRBD2 may supply D (6 bases each). The germline gives CDR1 MDHEN, CDR2 SYDVKM. There are 13 residues in the CDR3. Trimming took 10 bases from V and 3 from J, leaving 16 bases between them.

Written as DNA, the CDR3 is TGTGCCAGCAGCGTAGCGCCCGTGTACCAAGAGACCCAGTACTTC. Amino acids: CASSVAPVYQETQYF. This chain joins TRBV9 and TRBJ2-5; D unclear. The germline V gene has CDR1 SGDLS and CDR2 YYNGEE. This CDR3 has 15 amino acids. Trimming removed 0 bases at V and 0 bases at J, with 9 bases between.

V gene TRBV12-3 or TRBV12-4 combines with J gene TRBJ2-1; weak D call: TRBD2 (5 bases). This CDR3 region has 15 residues. Trimming stripped 7 bases from V and 8 bases from J, with 21 bases between. CDR3 loop: CASTPSSGYPDEQFF. The CDR3 DNA reads TGTGCCAGCACTCCCTCCAGCGGCTACCCCGATGAGCAGTTCTTC.

CDR3 in DNA: TGCAGCGTCCGCAAATACCCCGAGGACGGTTCCTACAATGAGCAGTTCTTC. Translating it yields CSVRKYPEDGSYNEQFF. The J gene is TRBJ2-1, the V gene TRBV29-1; D gene uncertain. The V end was cut by 6 bases, the J end by 1 base, with 22 bases between. Germline lookup yields CDR1 SQVTM and CDR2 ANQGSEA. The CDR3 covers 17 residues.

The rearrangement links TRBV27 to TRBJ1-1; a weak D match, TRBD1 (5 bases). Between the trimmed V and J ends, which lost 0 bases and 1 base, there was a span of 9 bases. The CDR3 loop spans 15 amino acids. From germline, CDR1 is MNHEY and CDR2 SMNVEV (reference sequence). The CDR3: CASSLSGQRNTEAFF. The DNA of the CDR3 is TGTGCCAGCAGTTTATCCGGACAAAGGAACACTGAAGCTTTCTTT.

The V gene is TRBV21-1, the J gene TRBJ1-1; TRBD1 was called by the table and not checked on the DNA. TRBV21-1 is reported as a pseudogene. This CDR3 is 15 amino acids long. The CDR3 here is CASSKEDRMNTEAFF. The CDR3 DNA follows: TGTGCCAGCAGCAAAGAAGACAGAATGAACACTGAAGCTTTCTTT.

The V call is TRBV4-3, the J call TRBJ2-7, with 7 positions matching TRBD1. The CDR3 contains 14 residues. V gave up 3 bases and J gave up 6 bases; unmatched junction bases: 8. Germline V gene data show CDR1 as LGHNA and CDR2 as YSLEER. Written as DNA, the CDR3 is TGCGCCAGCAGCCAGGGAGTAGGGGGCTTCGAGCAGTACTTC. Translated, it gives CASSQGVGGFEQYF.

The gene calls are TRBV7-8 and TRBJ1-2; TRBD1 matches 9 bases. Germline values: CDR1 SGHVS, CDR2 FQNEAQ. The CDR3 extends over 14 amino acids. Trimming took 3 bases from V and 4 from J; bases not matched to a gene: 3. The CDR3 spells CASSFRDRAYGYTF. CDR3 sequence (DNA): TGTGCCAGCAGCTTCCGGGACAGGGCCTATGGCTACACCTTC.

The chain uses TRBV7-3 and TRBJ2-1, with D perhaps matching TRBD2 (6 bases). Trimming stripped 5 bases from V and 9 bases from J, with 20 bases between. Germline loops: CDR1 SGHTA, CDR2 FQGTGA. The CDR3 sequence is 15 residues long. The CDR3 protein is CASSAKGNRGGEQFF. CDR3 sequence (DNA): TGTGCCAGCAGCGCGAAAGGGAACCGGGGAGGTGAGCAGTTCTTC.

The chain carries TRBV12-3 or TRBV12-4 and TRBJ1-1, with TRBD1 as a possible D gene (5 bases). V lost 7 bases to trimming and J lost 0 bases, with 18 bases between them. This CDR3 has 16 amino acids. The chain's CDR3 is CASTPTALNMNTEAFF. DNA of the CDR3: TGTGCCAGCACCCCGACAGCACTCAACATGAACACTGAAGCTTTCTTT.

The CDR3 bases are TGTGCCAGCAGTGCCAACAGGGTCTTCCTGAACACTGAAGCTTTCTTT. Translation gives CASSANRVFLNTEAFF. This chain uses TRBV27 with TRBJ1-1; weak D call: TRBD1 (6 bases). Trimming left V 5 bases short and J 0 bases short, with 16 bases between. The CDR3 is made up of 16 amino acids. CDR1 MNHEY and CDR2 SMNVEV come from the germline V gene (reference sequence).

V is TRBV5-1 and J is TRBJ2-2, with TRBD2 matching 11 bases. CDR1 SGHRS and CDR2 YFSETQ come from the germline V gene. Trimming took 5 bases from V and 0 from J; bases not matched to a gene: 6. The CDR3 runs to 17 residues. The CDR3 sequence is CASRGTSGTANTGELFF. The DNA for the CDR3 is TGCGCCAGCAGAGGGACTAGCGGCACCGCGAACACCGGGGAGCTGTTTTTT.

The V call is TRBV28, the J call TRBJ2-1; tentative D call: TRBD2 (7 bases). There are 17 residues in the CDR3. Looked up from germline, CDR1 is MDHEN and CDR2 is SYDVKM. V gave up 1 base and J gave up 4 bases, with 17 bases separating them. The CDR3 DNA sequence: TGTGCCAGCAGTTTATTGGAGGGCGGGGGCCGTTACAATGAGCAGTTCTTC. Amino acid sequence: CASSLLEGGGRYNEQFF.

The rearrangement joins TRBV6-1 to TRBJ1-2; tentatively, D is TRBD1 (5 bases). The germline V and J ends were trimmed by 7 bases and 5 bases, with 14 bases remaining between them. The CDR3 extends over 13 amino acids. The germline gives CDR1 MNHNS, CDR2 SASEGT. CDR3 nucleotide sequence: TGTGCCAGCATTGGGGGACGGTCTTATGGCTACACCTTC. Amino acid sequence: CASIGGRSYGYTF.

The genes are TRBV7-9 and TRBJ2-3, with D perhaps matching TRBD1 or TRBD2 (5 bases each). The CDR3 is made up of 15 amino acids. V was clipped by 6 bases and J by 1 base, with 14 bases between them. Germline assignment: CDR1 SEHNR and CDR2 FQNEAQ (reference sequence). The CDR3 loop is CASSFRVGGTDTQYF. CDR3 nucleotides: TGTGCCAGCAGTTTCAGGGTGGGGGGCACAGATACGCAGTATTTT.

The V and J genes are TRBV7-3 and TRBJ2-1, with 10 bases identical to TRBD2. This CDR3 has 15 residues. Germline V gene lookup returns CDR1 SGHTA and CDR2 FQGTGA. With V trimmed by 3 bases and J by 6 bases, 5 bases remained unmatched. In DNA form, the CDR3 reads TGTGCCAGCAGCTTGGAGCTAGCGGGAGCCAATGAGCAGTTCTTC. This codes for CASSLELAGANEQFF.

J is TRBJ2-1 and V is TRBV2; D uncertain. Trimming stripped 10 bases from V and 2 bases from J, with 6 bases between. CDR1 is SNHLY and CDR2 is FYNNEI in the germline V gene. The length of the CDR3 is 11 residues. In DNA form, the CDR3 reads TGTGCCACCGGGCCCTACAATGAGCAGTTCTTC. Protein sequence: CATGPYNEQFF.

This sequence joins TRBV5-1 and TRBJ1-1; D ambiguous. The CDR3 totals 13 residues. Trimming left V 4 bases short and J 4 bases short, with 11 bases between. Germline values: CDR1 SGHRS, CDR2 YFSETQ. The CDR3 here is CASSHGYGTEAFF. The CDR3 DNA is TGCGCCAGCAGCCATGGGTACGGCACTGAAGCTTTCTTT.

The rearrangement uses TRBV30 and TRBJ1-1; D is undetermined. Germline values: CDR1 GTSNPN, CDR2 SVGIG (reference sequence). Between the trimmed V and J ends, which lost 4 bases and 0 bases, there was a span of 3 bases. This CDR3 region has 11 residues. The DNA for the CDR3 is TGTGCCTGGAATGTGAACACTGAAGCTTTCTTT. Encoded protein: CAWNVNTEAFF.

The V and J genes are TRBV3-1 and TRBJ2-3; D not resolved. Germline CDR1 reads LGHDT; CDR2 reads YNNKEL (reference sequence). Trimming stripped 0 bases from V and 8 bases from J, with 9 bases between. CDR3 length: 13 residues. CDR3 nucleotide sequence: TGTGCCAGCAGCCAAGATCAAGTGCCTACGCAGTATTTT. It encodes CASSQDQVPTQYF.